This record concerns one T cell receptor (beta chain) sequence. Its specificity is unknown. Germline lookup yields CDR1 SGHVS and CDR2 FNYEAQ. V shed 3 bases, J shed 0 bases, and the junction held 3 bases outside the gene matches. The CDR3 is made up of 17 amino acids. These data originate in a study of shared clonotypes between healthy human individuals. Naivety among CD8 cells was defined by CD45RO negativity and positive CCR7 selection, thereby excluding terminally differentiated effector memory CD45RA+ cells. Once extracted for a subset, genomic DNA was divided evenly among several immunoSEQ plates. TCRdb keeps only in-frame clones here, not all; method: immunoSEQ multiplex PCR. The sample carries around 620,000 clones, 85% to 95% recorded once. Broader study findings: Generation probabilities were higher for clonotypes shared across all four sorted-subset donors than for unshared ones. Though the depth was large, rarefaction showed that sorted-subset sequencing was incomplete. Naive subsets usually exceeded memory subsets in estimated richness.

The material sequenced was naive CD8+ T cells sorted from blood. This clonotype originated in a woman aged 25 to 39 in good health. The chain uses TRBV7-6 and TRBJ2-2; 11 nucleotides align to TRBD2. The DNA of the CDR3 is TGTGCCAGCAGCTTCGGACTAGCGGGCACGAACACCGGGGAGCTGTTTTTT. Its protein is CASSFGLAGTNTGELFF. Combining the CDR3 with reference TRBV7-6 and TRBJ2-2 gives the whole variable domain GAGVSQSPRYKVTKRGQDVALRCDPISGHVSLYWYRQALGQGPEFLTYFNYEAQQDKSGLPNDRFSAERPEGSISTLTIQRTEQRDSAMYRCASSFGLAGTNTGELFFGEGSRLTVL.